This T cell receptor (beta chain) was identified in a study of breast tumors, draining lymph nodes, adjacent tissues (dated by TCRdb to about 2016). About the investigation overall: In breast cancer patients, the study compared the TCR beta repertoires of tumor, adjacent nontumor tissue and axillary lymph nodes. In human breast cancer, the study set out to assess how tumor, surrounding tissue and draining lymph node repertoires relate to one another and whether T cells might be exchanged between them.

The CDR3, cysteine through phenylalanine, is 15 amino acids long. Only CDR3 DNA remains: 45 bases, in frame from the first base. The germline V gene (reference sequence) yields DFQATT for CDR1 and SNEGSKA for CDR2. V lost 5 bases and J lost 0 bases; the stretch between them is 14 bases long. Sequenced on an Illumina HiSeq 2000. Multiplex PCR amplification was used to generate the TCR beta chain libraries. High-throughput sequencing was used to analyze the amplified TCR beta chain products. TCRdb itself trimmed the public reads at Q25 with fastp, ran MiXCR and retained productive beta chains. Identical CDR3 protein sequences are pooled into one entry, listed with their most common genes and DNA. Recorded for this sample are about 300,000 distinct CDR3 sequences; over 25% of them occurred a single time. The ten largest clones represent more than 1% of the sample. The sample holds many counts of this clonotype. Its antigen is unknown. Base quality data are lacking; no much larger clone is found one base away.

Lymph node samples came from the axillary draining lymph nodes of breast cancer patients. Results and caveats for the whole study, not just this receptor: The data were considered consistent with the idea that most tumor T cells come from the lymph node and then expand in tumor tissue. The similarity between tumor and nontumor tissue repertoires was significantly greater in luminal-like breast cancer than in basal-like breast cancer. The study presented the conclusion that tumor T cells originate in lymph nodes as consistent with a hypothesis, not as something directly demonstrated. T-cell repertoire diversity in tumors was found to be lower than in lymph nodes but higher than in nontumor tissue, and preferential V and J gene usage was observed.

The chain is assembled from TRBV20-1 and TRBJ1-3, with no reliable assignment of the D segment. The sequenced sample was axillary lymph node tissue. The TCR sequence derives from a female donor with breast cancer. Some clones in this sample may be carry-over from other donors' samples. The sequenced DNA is TGCAGTGCTTTCATCGCGAGGGACTCTGGAAACACCATATATTTT. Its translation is CSAFIARDSGNTIYF.